These 31 T cell receptor beta chains came from one sample sequenced in a study of blood T cell repertoires in COVID-19. The assay was immunoSEQ multiplex PCR, and TCRdb's table has in-frame clones only and misses some. The sample lists 140,000 to 150,000 clones, roughly nine tenths occurring once. Sequencing was performed on peripheral blood. These receptors came from a human donor in a cohort sampled during active COVID-19.

The rearrangement joins TRBV6-5 to TRBJ1-4; TRBD1 is a possible D gene (5 bases). The CDR3 loop spans 16 amino acids. V lost 0 bases, J lost 8 bases, and 16 bases lay in between. Germline values: CDR1 MNHEY, CDR2 SVGAGI. The CDR3 is CASSYSTGGGKEKLFF. The CDR3 DNA is TGTGCCAGCAGTTACTCGACCGGGGGGGGGAAAGAAAAACTGTTTTTT.

V gene TRBV9 combines with J gene TRBJ2-1; D remains unclear. Looked up from germline, CDR1 is SGDLS and CDR2 is YYNGEE. V dropped 0 bases and J dropped 0 bases, with 7 bases sitting between them. The CDR3 consists of 15 residues. The CDR3 region is CASSVGSYSYNEQFF. The CDR3, as DNA: TGTGCCAGCAGCGTAGGTTCGTACTCCTACAATGAGCAGTTCTTC.

The V call is TRBV3-1 (or the pseudogene TRBV3-2), the J call TRBJ1-6; TRBD1 might be the D (6 bases). The germline V and J ends were trimmed by 1 base and 9 bases, with 13 bases remaining between them. Germline CDR1 LGHDT, CDR2 YNNKEL (reference sequence). This CDR3 contains 15 residues. CDR3: CASSQGQASGSPLHF. Here the CDR3 DNA reads TGTGCCAGCAGCCAAGGACAGGCGTCGGGTTCACCCCTCCACTTT.

This clone was seen a single time. The V and J genes are TRBV6-5 and TRBJ1-2; D is uncertain. The V end was cut by 0 bases, the J end by 8 bases, with 10 bases between. Germline V lookup: CDR1 MNHEY, CDR2 SVGAGI. The CDR3 is 13 amino acids. This CDR3 reads CASSYSNGKGYTF. The DNA of the CDR3 is TGTGCCAGCAGTTACTCGAACGGGAAAGGCTACACCTTC.

In its sample, this clone was seen a few times. The chain is built from TRBV4-1 and TRBJ2-7; D gene unclear. Trimming pared 0 bases from V and 4 bases from J, leaving 7 bases between. The CDR3 is made up of 13 amino acids. CDR1 MGHRA and CDR2 YSYEKL come from the germline V gene. The CDR3, as DNA: TGCGCCAGCAGCCAAGATGCACAGTACGAGCAGTACTTC. The encoded protein is CASSQDAQYEQYF.

The chain couples TRBV4-1 to TRBJ2-7, with 7 bases matching TRBD1. Per the germline V gene, CDR1 is MGHRA and CDR2 is YSYEKL. This CDR3 contains 14 residues. V lost 2 bases and J lost 2; bases outside the gene matches: 3. For the CDR3, the DNA is TGCGCCAGCAGCCAAACAGGGGTCCCCTACGAGCAGTACTTC. Its translation: CASSQTGVPYEQYF.

The chain has TRBV6-5 and TRBJ2-2; unclear D gene. The CDR3 sequence is 13 residues long. Trimming left V 8 bases short and J 1 base short, with 8 bases between. Germline V lookup: CDR1 MNHEY, CDR2 SVGAGI. CDR3 region: CASVRLNTGELFF. The CDR3 bases are TGTGCCAGCGTTCGACTGAACACCGGGGAGCTGTTTTTT.

The V and J genes are TRBV6-6 and TRBJ1-3; tentatively, D is TRBD1 (6 bases). Germline V CDR1 and CDR2: MNHNY, SVGAGI (reference sequence). The germline V and J ends were trimmed by 2 bases and 4 bases, with 12 bases remaining between them. The CDR3 totals 15 residues. DNA for the CDR3: TGTGCCAGCAGTTACCCAGGGGTGGGGGGAAACACCATATATTTT. It yields the protein CASSYPGVGGNTIYF.

The V gene is TRBV12-3 or TRBV12-4, the J gene TRBJ1-2; D is possibly TRBD1 (6 bases). The CDR3 totals 13 residues. Trimming cost V 3 bases and J 8 bases, with 13 bases left between them. The DNA for the CDR3 is TGTGCCAGCAGTTTTGGCAGGGGTGGAGGCTACACCTTC. Translated, it gives CASSFGRGGGYTF.

This clone was seen once. The chain joins TRBV5-6 to TRBJ1-6; perhaps TRBD1 as D (5 bases). Trimming shortened V by 3 bases and J by 3 bases, and 13 bases separated the two germline ends. The CDR3 runs 16 residues. Germline lookup yields CDR1 SGHDT and CDR2 YYEEEE. This CDR3 reads CASSSVLGGYNSPLHF. The CDR3 DNA reads TGTGCCAGCAGCTCGGTGCTCGGGGGCTATAATTCACCCCTCCACTTT.

The chain joins TRBV7-9 to TRBJ2-1; 8 nucleotides agree with TRBD2. This CDR3 is 16 amino acids long. CDR1 is SEHNR and CDR2 is FQNEAQ in the germline V gene (reference sequence). The J segment lost 5 bases and the V segment lost 4 bases, leaving 10 bases of the junction unmatched. Written as DNA, the CDR3 is TGTGCCAGCAGCTACAAAACGGGGGGGCCGAACAATGAGCAGTTCTTC. It translates to CASSYKTGGPNNEQFF.

The chain recombines TRBV9 with TRBJ1-2, with 11 bases matching TRBD1. The CDR3 consists of 14 residues. Germline CDR1 is SGDLS and CDR2 is YYNGEE. The J segment lost 3 bases and the V segment lost 4 bases, leaving 2 bases of the junction unmatched. In DNA form, the CDR3 reads TGTGCCAGCAGCAAGGGACAGGGGGACTATGGCTACACCTTC. Protein product: CASSKGQGDYGYTF.

This chain connects TRBV5-6 to TRBJ1-3; D is unclear. Per germline, CDR1 SGHDT and CDR2 YYEEEE. This CDR3 is 15 amino acids long. The V end was cut by 2 bases, the J end by 0 bases, with 9 bases between. CDR3 loop: CASSFNGLSGNTIYF. The CDR3 DNA sequence: TGTGCCAGCAGCTTTAATGGGCTCTCTGGAAACACCATATATTTT.

The gene calls are TRBV11-2 and TRBJ2-5; D unclear. V was shortened by 4 bases and J by 6 bases, with 6 bases between the two germline ends. The CDR3 runs 11 residues. CDR1 SGHAT and CDR2 FQNNGV come from the germline V gene. CDR3 region: CASSSVKTQYF. Here the CDR3 DNA reads TGTGCCAGCAGCTCCGTTAAGACCCAGTACTTC. Drawing the rest from reference TRBV11-2 and TRBJ2-5, the complete variable domain is EAGVAQSPRYKIIEKRQSVAFWCNPISGHATLYWYQQILGQGPKLLIQFQNNGVVDDSQLPKDRFSAERLKGVDSTLKIQPAKLEDSAVYLCASSSVKTQYFGPGTRLLVL.

The J gene is TRBJ2-5, the V gene TRBV5-6; D perhaps matches TRBD2 (5 bases). The CDR3 runs to 15 residues. Germline lookup yields CDR1 SGHDT and CDR2 YYEEEE. The V gene lost 4 bases and the J gene lost 1 base, with 14 bases spanning the gap. The CDR3 DNA sequence: TGTGCCAGCAGCCCCGTAGGTCGGGGCCAAGAGACCCAGTACTTC. This gives the protein CASSPVGRGQETQYF.

The chain carries TRBV29-1 and TRBJ2-4; 7 nucleotides match TRBD1. Germline V gene sequence: CDR1 SQVTM, CDR2 ANQGSEA. With 7 bases clipped from V and 6 bases from J, the junction kept 15 bases outside the gene matches. CDR3 length equals 15 residues. CDR3 sequence reads: CSARQGSSRLNIQYF. For the CDR3, the DNA is TGCAGCGCCCGACAGGGCTCCTCGAGACTAAACATTCAGTACTTC.

There are a few counts of this clone. This rearrangement joins TRBV4-1 to TRBJ2-1; 7 nucleotides match TRBD2. CDR1 MGHRA and CDR2 YSYEKL come from the germline V gene. V lost 1 base, J lost 6 bases, and 9 bases stayed unmatched. The CDR3 is made up of 16 amino acids. This chain's CDR3 is CASSQAGLVSFNEQFF. The CDR3, as DNA: TGCGCCAGCAGCCAAGCTGGACTAGTCTCGTTCAATGAGCAGTTCTTC.

The sample holds one count of this clone. The V and J genes are TRBV19 and TRBJ1-1; TRBD1 matches at 10 bases. V dropped 5 bases and J dropped 1; count of bases not matched to a gene: 7. Germline V gives CDR1 LNHDA, CDR2 SQIVND (reference sequence). This CDR3 is 16 amino acids long. The CDR3 spells CASSPRDRGTNTEAFF. The DNA for the CDR3 is TGTGCCAGTAGTCCCCGGGACAGGGGAACGAACACTGAAGCTTTCTTT.

This clone was recorded a few times. This sequence joins TRBV7-3 and TRBJ2-5; possible D gene TRBD2, 6 bases. Germline CDR1 and CDR2: SGHTA and FQGTGA. Trimming removed 0 bases from V and 4 bases from J, with 6 bases in between. The CDR3 extends over 13 amino acids. The CDR3 nucleotides read TGTGCCAGCAGCTTAACTAGCGGAGAGACCCAGTACTTC. It specifies CASSLTSGETQYF.

This sequence joins TRBV15 and TRBJ2-7; TRBD1 aligns across 11 bases. Germline V gene lookup returns CDR1 LNHNV and CDR2 YYDKDF (reference sequence). With 5 bases clipped from V and 4 bases from J, the junction kept 4 bases outside the gene matches. This CDR3 region has 14 residues. The CDR3 loop reads CATSADRGLYEQYF. CDR3 sequence (DNA): TGTGCCACCAGCGCGGACAGGGGGCTGTACGAGCAGTACTTC.

The chain combines TRBV5-4 with TRBJ2-7, with TRBD1 matching 10 bases. The germline V gene encodes CDR1 SGHNT and CDR2 YYREEE (reference sequence). V trimming: 4 bases; J trimming: 3 bases; junction bases outside the gene matches: 7. The CDR3 extends over 15 amino acids. The CDR3 region has the DNA TGTGCCAGCAGCCCGGCCGGGGACAGGGGCTACGAGCAGTACTTC. It codes for CASSPAGDRGYEQYF.

The chain joins TRBV9 to TRBJ2-1; weak D call: TRBD1 (6 bases). V was cut by 3 bases and J by 7 bases, with 14 bases left in between. The germline gives CDR1 SGDLS, CDR2 YYNGEE. CDR3 length equals 14 residues. The CDR3 sequence is CASSEWGHTNEQFF. The DNA of the CDR3 is TGTGCCAGCAGCGAGTGGGGGCACACTAATGAGCAGTTCTTC.

The genes are TRBV11-2 and TRBJ2-5; 12 bases fit TRBD2. Trimming took 2 bases from V and 7 from J; bases not matched to a gene: 2. In germline, CDR1 is SGHAT, CDR2 FQNNGV. This CDR3 contains 14 residues. In DNA, the CDR3 is TGTGCCAGCAGCTTACCGACTAGCGGGGGGACCCAGTACTTC. It is translated as CASSLPTSGGTQYF.

This clone was detected once. The rearrangement links TRBV5-1 to TRBJ2-5, with TRBD1 matching over 9 bases. V was clipped by 2 bases and J by 4 bases; unmatched bases: 6. The CDR3 is 15 amino acids. In germline, CDR1 is SGHRS, CDR2 YFSETQ. This chain's CDR3 is CASSFDRGRPETQYF. The CDR3 DNA follows: TGCGCCAGCAGCTTCGACAGGGGGAGGCCAGAGACCCAGTACTTC.

The rearrangement joins TRBV2 to TRBJ2-1; D gene ambiguous. V was clipped by 1 base and J by 5 bases, with 9 bases between them. The CDR3 extends over 14 amino acids. Germline V lookup: CDR1 SNHLY, CDR2 FYNNEI. Written as DNA, the CDR3 is TGTGCCAGCAGTGAAGTGAGCATAGACAATGAGCAGTTCTTC. Translating gives CASSEVSIDNEQFF.

The chain combines TRBV7-3 with TRBJ2-2; the match to TRBD2 covers 7 bases. The CDR3 totals 20 residues. Germline CDR1 is SGHTA and CDR2 is FQGTGA. J was trimmed by 6 bases and V by 3 bases; bases with no gene match: 22. CDR3 in amino acids: CASSLPGAGEPTGLAGELFF. The CDR3 DNA reads as TGTGCCAGCAGCTTGCCTGGGGCGGGGGAACCCACCGGGCTGGCCGGGGAGCTGTTTTTT.

V usage is TRBV7-2 and J usage is TRBJ2-2; the match to TRBD2 covers 14 bases. V was clipped by 5 bases and J by 7 bases; unmatched bases: 6. Per the germline V gene, CDR1 is SGHTA and CDR2 is FQGNSA. The CDR3 consists of 16 residues. DNA for the CDR3: TGTGCCAGCAGCCTGACTAGCGGGGGGGCCCACGGGGAGCTGTTTTTT. This sequence encodes CASSLTSGGAHGELFF. Full variable domain (outside the CDR3, taken from reference TRBV7-2 and TRBJ2-2): GAGVSQSPSNKVTEKGKDVELRCDPISGHTALYWYRQSLGQGLEFLIYFQGNSAPDKSGLPSDRFSAERTGGSVSTLTIQRTQQEDSAVYLCASSLTSGGAHGELFFGEGSRLTVL.

This chain joins TRBV2 and TRBJ2-2, with a tentative D call TRBD2 (7 bases). Germline V gene sequence: CDR1 SNHLY, CDR2 FYNNEI. The CDR3 has 16 amino acids. V lost 6 bases and J 4 bases, leaving 18 bases between the germline ends. CDR3 sequence reads: CASSQNGGGATGELFF. The DNA of the CDR3 is TGTGCCAGCAGCCAAAATGGGGGGGGCGCCACCGGGGAGCTGTTTTTT.

CDR3 region: CASSLRREETQYF. CDR3 coding DNA: TGTGCCAGCAGCTTGAGGCGGGAAGAGACCCAGTACTTC. V gene TRBV7-2 combines with J gene TRBJ2-5; D is possibly TRBD2 (5 bases). The V end lost 3 bases, the J end lost 3 bases, and 8 bases lay between the germline ends. The CDR3 runs 13 residues. In germline, CDR1 is SGHTA, CDR2 FQGNSA.

The chain has TRBV10-3 and TRBJ2-3, with 12 bases matching TRBD2. CDR1 is ENHRY and CDR2 is SYGVKD in the germline V gene. CDR3 length: 15 residues. Unmatched junction bases numbered 5, after V lost 4 bases and J lost 6 bases. In nucleotides, the CDR3 is TGTGCCATCAGTGGGACTAGCGGGGCCCTGGATACGCAGTATTTT. It encodes CAISGTSGALDTQYF.

The rearrangement links TRBV13 to TRBJ2-1; perhaps TRBD1 as D (5 bases). Germline CDR1 is PRHDT and CDR2 is FYEKMQ (reference sequence). This CDR3 spans 14 amino acids. V was shortened by 3 bases and J by 5 bases, with 11 bases between the two germline ends. This CDR3 reads CASSFQDKNNEQFF. The CDR3 region has the DNA TGTGCCAGCAGCTTTCAGGACAAGAACAATGAGCAGTTCTTC. Full variable domain (rest looked up from reference TRBV13 and TRBJ2-1): AAGVIQSPRHLIKEKRETATLKCYPIPRHDTVYWYQQGPGQDPQFLISFYEKMQSDKGSIPDRFSAQQFSDYHSELNMSSLELGDSALYFCASSFQDKNNEQFFGPGTRLTVL.